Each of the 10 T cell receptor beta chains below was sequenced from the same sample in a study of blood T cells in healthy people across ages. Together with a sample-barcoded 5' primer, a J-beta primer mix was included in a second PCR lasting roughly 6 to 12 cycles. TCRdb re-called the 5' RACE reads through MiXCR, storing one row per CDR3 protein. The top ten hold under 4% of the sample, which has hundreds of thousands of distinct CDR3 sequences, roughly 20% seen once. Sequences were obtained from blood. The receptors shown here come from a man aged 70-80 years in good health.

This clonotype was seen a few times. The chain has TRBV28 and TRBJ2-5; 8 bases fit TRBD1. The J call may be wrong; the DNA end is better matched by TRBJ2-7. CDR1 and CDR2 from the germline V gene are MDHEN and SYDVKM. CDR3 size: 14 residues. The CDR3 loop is CASSFTGGRNEQYF. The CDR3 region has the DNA TGTGCCAGCAGTTTCACAGGGGGAAGGAACGAGCAGTACTTC.

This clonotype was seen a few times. The CDR3 nucleotides are TGCGCCAGCAGCTGGAGGCCTAGCGGGAGATGGGGTGAGACCCAGTACTTC. Its protein product is CASSWRPSGRWGETQYF. The chain uses TRBV5-1 and TRBJ2-5; 10 nucleotides agree with TRBD2. The germline gives CDR1 SGHRS, CDR2 YFSETQ. The V gene end was trimmed by 3 bases and the J gene end by 5 bases; junction bases not matched to a gene: 13. The CDR3 covers 17 residues.

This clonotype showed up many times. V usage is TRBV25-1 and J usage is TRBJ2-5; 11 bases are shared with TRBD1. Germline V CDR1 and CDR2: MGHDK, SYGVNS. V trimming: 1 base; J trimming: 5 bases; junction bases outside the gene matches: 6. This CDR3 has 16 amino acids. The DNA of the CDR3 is TGTGCCAGCAGTGAATTAGGACAGGGGGCATGGGAGACCCAGTACTTC. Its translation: CASSELGQGAWETQYF.

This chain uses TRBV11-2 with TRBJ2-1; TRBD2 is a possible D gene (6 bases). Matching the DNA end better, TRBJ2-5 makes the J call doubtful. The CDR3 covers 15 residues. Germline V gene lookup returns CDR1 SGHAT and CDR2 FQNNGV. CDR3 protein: CASSYLAALQETQYF. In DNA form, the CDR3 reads TGTGCCAGCAGCTACTTAGCGGCGCTCCAAGAGACCCAGTACTTC.

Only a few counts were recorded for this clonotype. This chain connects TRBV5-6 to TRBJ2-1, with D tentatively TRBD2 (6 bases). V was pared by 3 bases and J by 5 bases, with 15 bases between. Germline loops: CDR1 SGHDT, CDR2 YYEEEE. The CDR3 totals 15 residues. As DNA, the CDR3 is TGTGCCAGCAGCTACCGGACTACTAAGAACAATGAGCAGTTCTTC. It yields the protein CASSYRTTKNNEQFF.

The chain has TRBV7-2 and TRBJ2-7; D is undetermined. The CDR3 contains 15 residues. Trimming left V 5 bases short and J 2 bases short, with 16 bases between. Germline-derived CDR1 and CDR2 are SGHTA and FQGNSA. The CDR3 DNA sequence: TGTGCCAGCAGCCCTCATGGGCTAGGAGCCTACGAGCAGTACTTC. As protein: CASSPHGLGAYEQYF.

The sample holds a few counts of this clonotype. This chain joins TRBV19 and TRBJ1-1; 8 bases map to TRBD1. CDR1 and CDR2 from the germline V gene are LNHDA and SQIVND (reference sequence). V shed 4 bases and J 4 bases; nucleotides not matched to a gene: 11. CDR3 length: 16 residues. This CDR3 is CASSTGQGGYRTEAFF. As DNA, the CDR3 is TGTGCCAGTAGTACCGGACAGGGTGGGTATCGCACTGAAGCTTTCTTT.

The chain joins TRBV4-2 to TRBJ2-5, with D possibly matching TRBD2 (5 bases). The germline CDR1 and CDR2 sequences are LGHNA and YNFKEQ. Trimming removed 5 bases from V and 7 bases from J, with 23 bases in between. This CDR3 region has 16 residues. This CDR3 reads CASSVTWTADEGTQYF. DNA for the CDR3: TGTGCCAGCAGCGTAACGTGGACTGCTGACGAAGGGACCCAGTACTTC.

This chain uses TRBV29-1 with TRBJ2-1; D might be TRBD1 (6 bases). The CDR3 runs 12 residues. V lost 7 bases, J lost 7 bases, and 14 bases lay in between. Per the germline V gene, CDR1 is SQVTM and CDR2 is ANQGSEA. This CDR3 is CSGRQVGNEQFF. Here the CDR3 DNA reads TGCAGCGGCCGACAGGTGGGGAATGAGCAGTTCTTC.

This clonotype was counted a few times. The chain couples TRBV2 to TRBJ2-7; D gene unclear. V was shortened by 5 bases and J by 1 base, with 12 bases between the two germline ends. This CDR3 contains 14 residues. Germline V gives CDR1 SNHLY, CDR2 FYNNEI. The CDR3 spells CASSPTDGSYEQYF. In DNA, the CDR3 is TGTGCCAGCAGTCCTACCGACGGGTCCTACGAGCAGTACTTC.